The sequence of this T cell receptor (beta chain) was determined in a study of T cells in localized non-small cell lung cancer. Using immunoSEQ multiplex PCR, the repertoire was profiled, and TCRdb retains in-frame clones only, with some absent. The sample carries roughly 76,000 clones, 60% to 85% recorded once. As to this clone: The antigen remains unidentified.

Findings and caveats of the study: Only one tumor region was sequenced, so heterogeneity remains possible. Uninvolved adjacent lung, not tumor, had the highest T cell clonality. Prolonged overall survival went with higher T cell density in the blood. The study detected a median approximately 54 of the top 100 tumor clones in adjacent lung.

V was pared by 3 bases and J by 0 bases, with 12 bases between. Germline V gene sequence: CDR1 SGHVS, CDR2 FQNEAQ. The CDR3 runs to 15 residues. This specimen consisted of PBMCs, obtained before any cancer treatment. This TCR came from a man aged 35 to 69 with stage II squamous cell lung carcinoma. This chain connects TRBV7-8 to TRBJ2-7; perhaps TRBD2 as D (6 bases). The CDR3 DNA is TGTGCCAGCAGCTTCGGGAGCGTTTCCTCCTACGAGCAGTACTTC. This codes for CASSFGSVSSYEQYF.